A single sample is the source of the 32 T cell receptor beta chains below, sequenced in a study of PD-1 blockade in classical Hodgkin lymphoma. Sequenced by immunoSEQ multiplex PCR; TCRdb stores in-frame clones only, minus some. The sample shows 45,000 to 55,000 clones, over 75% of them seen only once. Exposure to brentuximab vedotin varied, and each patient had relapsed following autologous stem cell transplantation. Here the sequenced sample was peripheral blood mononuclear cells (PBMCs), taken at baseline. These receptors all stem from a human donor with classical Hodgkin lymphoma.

This CDR3 is CASSVHQGPNEQFF. The CDR3 bases are TGTGCCAGCAGCGTACATCAGGGGCCCAATGAGCAGTTCTTC. This chain joins TRBV9 and TRBJ2-1; D possibly corresponds to TRBD1 (6 bases). The CDR3 extends over 14 amino acids. CDR1 SGDLS and CDR2 YYNGEE come from the germline V gene. V lost 1 base and J lost 6, with 11 bases in between.

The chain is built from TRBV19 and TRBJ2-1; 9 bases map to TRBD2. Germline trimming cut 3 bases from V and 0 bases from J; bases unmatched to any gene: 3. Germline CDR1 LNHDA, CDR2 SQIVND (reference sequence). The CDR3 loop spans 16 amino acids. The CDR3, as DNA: TGTGCCAGTAGTATCACAGCGGGAGGCTCCTACAATGAGCAGTTCTTC. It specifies CASSITAGGSYNEQFF.

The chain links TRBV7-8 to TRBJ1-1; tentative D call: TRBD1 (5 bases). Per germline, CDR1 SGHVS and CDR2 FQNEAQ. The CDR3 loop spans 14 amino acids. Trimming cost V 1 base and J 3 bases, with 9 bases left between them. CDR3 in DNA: TGTGCCAGCAGCTTAGAAGGGGCGGACACTGAAGCTTTCTTT. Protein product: CASSLEGADTEAFF. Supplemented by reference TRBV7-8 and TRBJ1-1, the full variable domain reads GAGVSQSPRYKVAKRGQDVALRCDPISGHVSLFWYQQALGQGPEFLTYFQNEAQLDKSGLPSDRFFAERPEGSVSTLKIQRTQQEDSAVYLCASSLEGADTEAFFGQGTRLTVV.

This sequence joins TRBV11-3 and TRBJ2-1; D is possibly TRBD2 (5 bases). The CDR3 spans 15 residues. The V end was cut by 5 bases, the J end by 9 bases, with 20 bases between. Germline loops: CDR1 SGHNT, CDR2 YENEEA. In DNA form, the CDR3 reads TGTGCCAGCAGCCCCAGGTCTGGACTCGCTACTGAGCAGTTCTTC. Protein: CASSPRSGLATEQFF.

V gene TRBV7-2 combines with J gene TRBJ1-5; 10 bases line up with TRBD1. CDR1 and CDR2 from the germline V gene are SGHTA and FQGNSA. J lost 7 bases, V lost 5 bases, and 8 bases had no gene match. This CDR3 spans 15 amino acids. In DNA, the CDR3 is TGTGCCAGCAGCCGATCCGGGACAGGGGACCAGCCCCAGCATTTT. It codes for CASSRSGTGDQPQHF.

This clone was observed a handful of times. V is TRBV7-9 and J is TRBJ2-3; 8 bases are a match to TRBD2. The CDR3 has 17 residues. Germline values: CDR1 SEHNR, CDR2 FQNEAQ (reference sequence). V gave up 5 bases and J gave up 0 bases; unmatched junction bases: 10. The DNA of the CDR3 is TGTGCCAGCAGCCCCCTTTTAGCGGGAAGAAGCACAGATACGCAGTATTTT. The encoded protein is CASSPLLAGRSTDTQYF.

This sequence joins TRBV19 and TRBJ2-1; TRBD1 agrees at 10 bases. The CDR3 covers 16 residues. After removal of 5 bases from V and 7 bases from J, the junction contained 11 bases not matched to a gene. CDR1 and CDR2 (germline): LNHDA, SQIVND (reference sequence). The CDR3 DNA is TGTGCCAGTAGTCATAGGGACAGGGGCCGGGGAAATGAGCAGTTCTTC. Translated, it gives CASSHRDRGRGNEQFF.

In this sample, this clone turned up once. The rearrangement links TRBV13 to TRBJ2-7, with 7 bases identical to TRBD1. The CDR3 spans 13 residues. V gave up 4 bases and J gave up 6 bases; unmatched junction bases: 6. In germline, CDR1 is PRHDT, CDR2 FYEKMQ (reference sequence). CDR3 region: CASSSQQGIEQYF. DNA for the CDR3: TGTGCCAGCAGCTCCCAACAGGGGATCGAGCAGTACTTC. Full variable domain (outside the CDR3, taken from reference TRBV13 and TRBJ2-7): AAGVIQSPRHLIKEKRETATLKCYPIPRHDTVYWYQQGPGQDPQFLISFYEKMQSDKGSIPDRFSAQQFSDYHSELNMSSLELGDSALYFCASSSQQGIEQYFGPGTRLTVT.

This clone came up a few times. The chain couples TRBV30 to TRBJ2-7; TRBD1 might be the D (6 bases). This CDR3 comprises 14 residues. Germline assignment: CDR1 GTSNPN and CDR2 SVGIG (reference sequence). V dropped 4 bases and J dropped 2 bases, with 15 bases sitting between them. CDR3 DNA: TGTGCCTGGATACACGGGACACGCACCTACGAGCAGTACTTC. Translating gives CAWIHGTRTYEQYF.

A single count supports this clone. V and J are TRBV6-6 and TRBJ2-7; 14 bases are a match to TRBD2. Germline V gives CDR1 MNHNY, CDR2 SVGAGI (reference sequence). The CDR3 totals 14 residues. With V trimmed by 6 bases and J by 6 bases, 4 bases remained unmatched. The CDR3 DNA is TGTGCCAGCAGAAGACTAGCGGGAGGGACCGAGCAGTACGTC. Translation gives CASRRLAGGTEQYV.

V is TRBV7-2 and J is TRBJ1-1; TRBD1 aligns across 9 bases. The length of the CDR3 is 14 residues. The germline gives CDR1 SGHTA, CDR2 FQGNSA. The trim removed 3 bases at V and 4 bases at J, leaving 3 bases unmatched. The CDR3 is CASSFGTGFTEAFF. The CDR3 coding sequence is TGTGCCAGCAGCTTCGGGACAGGGTTCACTGAAGCTTTCTTT.

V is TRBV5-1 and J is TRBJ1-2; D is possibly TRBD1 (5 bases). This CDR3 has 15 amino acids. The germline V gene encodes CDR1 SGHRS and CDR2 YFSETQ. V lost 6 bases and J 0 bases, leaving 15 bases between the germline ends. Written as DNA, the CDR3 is TGCGCCAGCACGAGGGGTGGGGGACCTAACTATGGCTACACCTTC. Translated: CASTRGGGPNYGYTF.

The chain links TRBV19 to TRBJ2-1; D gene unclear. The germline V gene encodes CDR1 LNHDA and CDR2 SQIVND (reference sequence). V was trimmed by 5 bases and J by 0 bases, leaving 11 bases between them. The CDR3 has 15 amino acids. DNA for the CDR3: TGTGCCAGTAGTCTCGGTGATTTCTCCTACAATGAGCAGTTCTTC. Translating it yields CASSLGDFSYNEQFF.

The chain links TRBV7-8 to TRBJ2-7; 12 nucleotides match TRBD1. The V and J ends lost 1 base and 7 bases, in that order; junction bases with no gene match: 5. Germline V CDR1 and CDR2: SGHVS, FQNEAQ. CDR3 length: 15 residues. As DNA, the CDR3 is TGTGCCAGCAGCTTAGGAGGGACAGGGGGCCGTGAGCAGTACTTC. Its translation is CASSLGGTGGREQYF.

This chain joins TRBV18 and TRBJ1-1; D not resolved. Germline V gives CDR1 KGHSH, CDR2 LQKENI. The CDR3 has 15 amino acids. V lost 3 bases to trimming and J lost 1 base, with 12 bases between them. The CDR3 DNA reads TGTGCCAGCTCACCCGTGTCGGGGAAGAACACTGAAGCTTTCTTT. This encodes CASSPVSGKNTEAFF.

The CDR3 DNA sequence: TGTGCCAGCAGCCCCGCCCGGAGCTACGAGCAGTACGTC. Amino acid sequence: CASSPARSYEQYV. This chain connects TRBV7-9 to TRBJ2-7; D gene ambiguous. Germline lookup yields CDR1 SEHNR and CDR2 FQNEAQ (reference sequence). V was clipped by 5 bases and J by 3 bases, with 11 bases between them. This CDR3 has 13 amino acids.

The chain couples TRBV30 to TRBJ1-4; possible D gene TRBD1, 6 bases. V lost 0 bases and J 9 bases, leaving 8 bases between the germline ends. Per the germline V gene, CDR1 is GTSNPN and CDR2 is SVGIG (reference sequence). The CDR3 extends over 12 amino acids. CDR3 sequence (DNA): TGTGCCTGGAGTGTACGGGGGCAAAAACTGTTTTTT. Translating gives CAWSVRGQKLFF.

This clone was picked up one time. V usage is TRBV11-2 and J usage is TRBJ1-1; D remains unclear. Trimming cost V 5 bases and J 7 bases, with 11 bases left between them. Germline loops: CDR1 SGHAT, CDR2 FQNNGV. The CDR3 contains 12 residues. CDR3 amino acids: CASSPHYSEAFF. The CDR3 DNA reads TGTGCCAGCAGCCCCCATTACAGTGAAGCTTTCTTT.

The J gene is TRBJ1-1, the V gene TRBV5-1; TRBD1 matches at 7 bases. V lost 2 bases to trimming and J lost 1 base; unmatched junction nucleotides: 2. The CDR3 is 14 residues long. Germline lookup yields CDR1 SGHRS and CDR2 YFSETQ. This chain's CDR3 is CASSLTGENTEAFF. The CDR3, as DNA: TGCGCCAGCAGCTTAACAGGGGAGAACACTGAAGCTTTCTTT.

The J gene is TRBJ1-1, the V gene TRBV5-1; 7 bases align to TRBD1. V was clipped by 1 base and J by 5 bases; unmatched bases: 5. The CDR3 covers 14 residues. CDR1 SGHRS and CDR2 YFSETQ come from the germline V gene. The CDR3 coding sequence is TGCGCCAGCAGCTTGAGACAGGGTGGGACTGAAGCTTTCTTT. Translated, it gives CASSLRQGGTEAFF.

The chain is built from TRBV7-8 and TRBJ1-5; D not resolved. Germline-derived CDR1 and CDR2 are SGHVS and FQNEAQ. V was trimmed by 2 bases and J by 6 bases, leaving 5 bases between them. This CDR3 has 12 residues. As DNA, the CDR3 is TGTGCCAGCAGCTTAAAGGGTCAGCCCCAGCATTTT. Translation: CASSLKGQPQHF.

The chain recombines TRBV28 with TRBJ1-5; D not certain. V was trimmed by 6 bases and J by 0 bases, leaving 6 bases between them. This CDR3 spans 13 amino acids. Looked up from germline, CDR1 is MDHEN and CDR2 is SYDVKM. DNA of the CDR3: TGTGCCAGCAGGCGTTATAGCAATCAGCCCCAGCATTTT. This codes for CASRRYSNQPQHF.

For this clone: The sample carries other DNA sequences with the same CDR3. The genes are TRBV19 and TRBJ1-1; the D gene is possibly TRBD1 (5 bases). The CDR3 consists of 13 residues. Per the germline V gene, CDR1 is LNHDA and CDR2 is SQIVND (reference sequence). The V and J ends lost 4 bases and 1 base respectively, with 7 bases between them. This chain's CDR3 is CASSTGQNTEAFF. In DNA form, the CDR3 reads TGTGCCAGTAGTACCGGACAGAACACTGAAGCTTTCTTT.

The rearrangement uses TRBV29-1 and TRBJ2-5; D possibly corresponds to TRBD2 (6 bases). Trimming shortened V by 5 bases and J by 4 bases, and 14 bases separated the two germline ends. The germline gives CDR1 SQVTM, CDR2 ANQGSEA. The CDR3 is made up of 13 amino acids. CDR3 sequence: CSVLALGGETQYF. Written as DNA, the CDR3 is TGCAGCGTTCTAGCTCTGGGGGGAGAGACCCAGTACTTC.

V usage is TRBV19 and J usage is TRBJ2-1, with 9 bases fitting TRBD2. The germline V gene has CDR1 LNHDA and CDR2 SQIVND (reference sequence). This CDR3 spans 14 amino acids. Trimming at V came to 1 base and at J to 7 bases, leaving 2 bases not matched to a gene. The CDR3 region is CASSIVAGGNEQFF. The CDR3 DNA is TGTGCCAGTAGTATAGTGGCGGGGGGGAATGAGCAGTTCTTC.

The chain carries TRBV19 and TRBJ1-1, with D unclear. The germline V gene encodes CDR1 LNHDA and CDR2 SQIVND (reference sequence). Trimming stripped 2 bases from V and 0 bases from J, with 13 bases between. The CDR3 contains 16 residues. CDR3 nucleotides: TGTGCCAGTAGTATACCCCGGATTACCATGAACACTGAAGCTTTCTTT. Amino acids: CASSIPRITMNTEAFF.

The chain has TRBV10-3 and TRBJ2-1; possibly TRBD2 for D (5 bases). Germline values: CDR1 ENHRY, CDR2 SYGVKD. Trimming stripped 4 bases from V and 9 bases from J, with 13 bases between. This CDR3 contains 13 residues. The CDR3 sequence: CAISVRDRGEQFF. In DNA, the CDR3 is TGTGCCATCAGTGTTAGAGATCGGGGTGAGCAGTTCTTC.

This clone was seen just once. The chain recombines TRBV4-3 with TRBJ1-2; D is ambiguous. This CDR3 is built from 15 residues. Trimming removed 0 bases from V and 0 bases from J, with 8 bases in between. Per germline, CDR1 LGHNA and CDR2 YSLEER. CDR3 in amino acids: CASSQELLANYGYTF. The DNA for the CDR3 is TGCGCCAGCAGCCAAGAACTCTTAGCTAACTATGGCTACACCTTC.

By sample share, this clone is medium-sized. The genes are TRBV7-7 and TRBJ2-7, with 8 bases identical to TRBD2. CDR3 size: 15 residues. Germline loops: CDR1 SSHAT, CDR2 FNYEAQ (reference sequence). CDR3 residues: CASSKPGTRGYEQYV. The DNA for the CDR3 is TGTGCTAGCAGTAAACCCGGGACTAGAGGGTACGAGCAGTACGTC.

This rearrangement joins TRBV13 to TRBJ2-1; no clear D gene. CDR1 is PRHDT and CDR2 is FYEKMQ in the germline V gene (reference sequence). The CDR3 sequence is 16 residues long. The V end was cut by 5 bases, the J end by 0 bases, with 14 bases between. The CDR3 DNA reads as TGTGCCAGCAGCGCACTCTCCTTGGGCTCCTACAATGAGCAGTTCTTC. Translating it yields CASSALSLGSYNEQFF.

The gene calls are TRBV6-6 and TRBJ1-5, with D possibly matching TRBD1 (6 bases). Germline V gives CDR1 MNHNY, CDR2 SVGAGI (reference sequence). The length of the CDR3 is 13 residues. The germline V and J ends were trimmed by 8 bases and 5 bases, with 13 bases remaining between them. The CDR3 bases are TGTGCCAGCGGGCGGGACACTTATCAGCCCCAGCATTTT. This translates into CASGRDTYQPQHF.

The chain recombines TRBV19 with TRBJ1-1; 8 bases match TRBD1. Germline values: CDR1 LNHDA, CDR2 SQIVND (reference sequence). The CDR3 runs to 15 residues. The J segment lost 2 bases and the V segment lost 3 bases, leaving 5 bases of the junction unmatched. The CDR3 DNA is TGTGCCAGTAGTATTGGACAGGGCCTAAACACTGAAGCTTTCTTT. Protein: CASSIGQGLNTEAFF. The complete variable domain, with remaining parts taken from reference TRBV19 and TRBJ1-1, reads DGGITQSPKYLFRKEGQNVTLSCEQNLNHDAMYWYRQDPGQGLRLIYYSQIVNDFQKGDIAEGYSVSREKKESFPLTVTSAQKNPTAFYLCASSIGQGLNTEAFFGQGTRLTVV.